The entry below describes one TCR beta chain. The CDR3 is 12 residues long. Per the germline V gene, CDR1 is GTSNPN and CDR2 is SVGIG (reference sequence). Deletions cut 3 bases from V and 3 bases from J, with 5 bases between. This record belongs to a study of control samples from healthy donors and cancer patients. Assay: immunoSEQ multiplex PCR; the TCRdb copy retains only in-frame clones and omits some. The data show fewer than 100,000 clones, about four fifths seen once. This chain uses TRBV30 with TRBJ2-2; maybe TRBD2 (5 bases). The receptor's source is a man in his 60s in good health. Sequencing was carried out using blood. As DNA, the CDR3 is TGTGCCTGGAGCGGGGACACCGGGGAGCTGTTTTTT. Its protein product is CAWSGDTGELFF.